This TCR beta chain is drawn from a study of a mutant IDH1 vaccine in newly diagnosed glioma. Germline loops: CDR1 MNHEY, CDR2 SMNVEV (reference sequence). V was pared by 1 base and J by 5 bases, with 6 bases of the junction left unmatched. There are 16 residues in the CDR3. Of note for this clone: Antigen: not known.

The sample's time point: week 35, safety follow-up. A single vaccine dose contained 300 ug of mutant IDH1 20-mer peptide, and topical imiquimod was used with it. The vaccination schedule gave patients eight doses in weeks 1, 3, 5, 7, 11, 15, 19 and 23. Sequenced by immunoSEQ multiplex PCR; TCRdb stores in-frame clones only, minus some. The table lists 26,000 or so clones, approximately 82% of them singletons. The rearrangement uses TRBV27 and TRBJ2-5, with 11 bases aligning to TRBD2. Sequences were derived from PBMCs, sampled from a glioma patient whose treatment included an IDH1 peptide vaccine. The TCR sequence derives from a man between 25 and 39 years old with glioma. CDR3 residues: CASSLYSGGALETQYF. DNA of the CDR3: TGTGCCAGCAGTTTATATAGCGGGGGGGCCCTTGAGACCCAGTACTTC.